This TCR beta chain was sequenced during a study of PD-L1 blockade in urothelial cancer. Study details: Patients went on atezolizumab in the mid-2010s, receiving 1,200 mg intravenously every 3 weeks. Timepoints chosen for blood analysis were 3 weeks (second dose) and 6 weeks after treatment start. Bladder-origin urothelial cancer in males described about 85% of the roughly 29 patients.

The time point here: pretreatment peripheral blood. Patients each gave 1 to 8 samples, pretreatment and on-treatment. This table comes from immunoSEQ multiplex PCR, and its TCRdb copy is limited to in-frame clones, with some not included. The sample lists about 56,000 clones, 85% seen once, with less than 20% in the top ten. Germline loops: CDR1 MNHEY, CDR2 SMNVEV (reference sequence). The ends were cut back, 6 bases at V and 0 bases at J, with 5 bases in the middle. The CDR3 consists of 12 residues. The TCR originated in a man aged 70 or older with urothelial cancer. The sample in question was PBMCs, obtained around atezolizumab (anti-PD-L1) treatment. The chain has TRBV27 and TRBJ1-1; D gene uncertain. The CDR3 here is CASRQLNTEAFF. For the CDR3, the DNA is TGTGCCAGCAGACAGCTGAACACTGAAGCTTTCTTT.